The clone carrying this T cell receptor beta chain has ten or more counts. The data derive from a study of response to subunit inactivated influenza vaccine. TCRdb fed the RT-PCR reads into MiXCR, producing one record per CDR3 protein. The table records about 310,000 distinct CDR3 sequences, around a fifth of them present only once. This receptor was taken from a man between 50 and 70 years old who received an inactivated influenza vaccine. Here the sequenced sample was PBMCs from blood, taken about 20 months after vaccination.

This chain's CDR3 is CASSQDRRVTEAFF. DNA for the CDR3: TGTGCCAGCAGCCAAGATCGGAGGGTCACTGAAGCTTTCTTT. This chain uses TRBV4-2 with TRBJ1-1; no reliable D call. CDR1 is LGHNA, CDR2 YNFKEQ, per germline. This CDR3 has 14 amino acids. Trimming stripped 0 bases from V and 4 bases from J, with 9 bases between.